This record covers a single T cell receptor (beta chain). There are a few counts of this clone. The target of this receptor is not known. The sample holds no much larger clone one base away, and base qualities are not on file. This record belongs to a study of cytomegalovirus exposure and HLA in healthy donors (dated by TCRdb to about 2017). For context, the study as a whole: According to an earlier analysis of a few hundred of the donors, about 179 million T cells yielded 117 million unique TCR beta sequences and more than 250 Gb of sequence data. The T cell repertoires of 700 or so subjects were profiled by immunosequencing and related to cytomegalovirus serostatus. About 5 DR-DQ haplotypes were handled as single units for association and clustering, since linkage in the cohort was strong. The study aimed to test whether cataloging public T cell receptors could reveal signatures of past pathogen exposure. Of the roughly 400 genotyped donors, more than 75% were placed in the genetic ancestry cluster associated with self-reported Caucasian donors. Roughly 300 gigabases of sequencing data and tens of millions of unique TCR sequences were included in an early release covering several hundred HLA-typed donors. The later analysis used no new phenotypic data to find candidate immune exposures, relying instead on TCR beta sequences and their occurrence across donors. Along with the roughly 700-subject first cohort, a separate validation cohort of approximately 110 different subjects was used. An earlier analysis of 450 to 750 of the donors used high-throughput TCR beta sequencing to judge whether each TCR beta V gene segment behaved as functional or pseudogenic. On average, approximately 250,000 unique TCR beta nucleotide sequences were sequenced per donor among roughly 430 genotyped donors of the cohort, with roughly 20% of those sequences being non-productive. To predict cytomegalovirus infection status, the study combined high-throughput TCR immunosequencing, statistical association of individual TCRs with disease status, and machine learning. The number of typed donors differed by locus: about 620-630 for A, B, C, DRB1 and DQB1; about 520 for DQA1; some 610 for DPA1; and around 450 for DPB1. Donor age, sex, ethnicity and CMV serostatus were collected together with the repertoire data. A later analysis re-analyzed previously published TCR beta repertoires from approximately 700 donors and added high-resolution HLA genotyping to study TCR occurrence patterns. Class I and class II HLA loci were covered by the typing at four-digit resolution. Every discovery cohort repertoire had been produced on one sequencing platform. A later genetic analysis used genome-wide SNP genotypes for about 65% of the 666 donors, treating that subset as a discovery cohort.

The cohort was made up of 500 to 800 healthy bone marrow donors. At the time of sampling, every cohort member was nominally healthy, though immune exposures that went unrecorded were likely present. The donor tested CMV seronegative, placing the donor among the 350 or so seronegative members of the cohort. Every donor gave a peripheral blood sample, and the peripheral blood mononuclear cells from that sample were used for TCR beta sequencing. The Qiagen DNeasy Blood Extraction Kit was used to extract genomic DNA from the blood cell samples. The method behind the library was the immunoSEQ multiplex PCR assay. For the multiplex PCR, a mixture combining 60 forward primers for TCR Vbeta segments and 13 reverse primers for TCR Jbeta segments was used. A multiplex PCR assay on genomic DNA amplified the CDR3 region of rearranged TCR beta genes. The Illumina HiSeq System was used to sequence the amplified TCR beta libraries as 87-base-pair reads. In the paper's pipeline: Across the 600 to 700 repertoires, a later analysis counted 80 million or so unique TCR beta chains, around 10 million of which were shared by at least two donors. Raw reads were error-corrected and collapsed into unique sequences with a nearest-neighbor algorithm that merged closely related sequences to remove PCR and sequencing errors. To assign V, D and J gene segments, CDR3 sequences were aligned to IMGT reference sequences. For a sequence to be retained, a match of at least six nucleotides to both a V gene segment and a J gene segment was required. A rearrangement counted as productive if the CDR3 had no stop codons and remained in frame with V and J, and every other rearrangement counted as non-productive. Following IMGT convention, CDR3 was defined as the stretch from the second conserved V-encoded cysteine to the conserved J-encoded phenylalanine. Sequences without an unambiguous match to a single V gene segment were excluded from the earlier analysis of over 500 of the donors. In an earlier analysis of about 590 of the donors, a V segment was called functional when productive rearrangements were above 56.7%, and segregating when the standard deviation between donors exceeded 5%. A statistical classification framework was built for diagnosing cytomegalovirus status from the catalog of TCR beta chain sequences. A later analysis assigned V and J genes by comparing TCR nucleotide sequences with IMGT/GENE-DB human TR gene sequences. Using the TCRdist pipeline, a later analysis assigned CDR3 sequences along with most-parsimonious VDJ recombination scenarios. In a later analysis, each TCR beta chain was defined by its CDR3 amino acid sequence together with its V-gene family, and reads without a unique V-gene family were excluded. As a way to deal with suspected cross-contamination and a sequencing artifact, a later analysis dropped approximately 590 nucleotide sequences that were highly shared and had low generation probability. A later analysis calculated a clonal expansion index for each public chain from normalized within-repertoire ranks of inferred template counts. In a later analysis, generation probabilities were computed using a VDJ recombination model fitted to out-of-frame rearrangements, and the results were checked against IGoR. In a later analysis, hypergeometric tests were used to score TCR-TCR, TCR-HLA and TCR-CMV co-occurrence, with a repertoire-size bias correction applied to TCR pairs. A later analysis estimated false discovery rates by permuting HLA or CMV assignments 20 times. A later analysis grouped co-occurring TCRs with DBSCAN, adding TCRdist sequence similarity when clustering within HLA-allele-positive subsets. Repertoires with fewer than 30,000 or more than 120,000 public chains, plus five repertoires with anomalous nucleotide sharing, were excluded from co-occurrence clustering. TCRdb holds this immuneACCESS table with in-frame rearrangements only. Some clones are missing; in checked studies, unresolved V genes explain under half, and the rest has no known cause. D and trimming were read from the DNA, whereas the V and J calls and clone size are those reported in that table. This sample is represented by about 130,000 clones; roughly 77% of them were singletons. Clones ranked in the top ten supply less than 1.1% of the sample.

Study-wide conclusions, independent of this receptor: A further reported finding was that TCR beta sequences accurately predicted the HLA-A and HLA-B alleles for most subjects in the first cohort. In a later genetic analysis, fewer N-insertions in productive TCRs were reported among donors in an Asian-associated ancestry cluster than the roughly 700-donor mean. This cohort had only TCR beta chains sequenced, and the lack of alpha or paired-chain data limited which features could be detected. Several of the top co-occurrence clusters appeared to be linked to parvovirus B19, influenza, CMV and Epstein-Barr virus, according to a later analysis. The sequencing pipeline was judged likely to have produced a cluster of highly shared sequence variants as a technical artifact. A later analysis found that TCR association rates varied across HLA loci, with DRB1 alleles showing the most associated TCRs and HLA-C alleles the fewest. When HLA alleles, especially DR and DQ, strongly co-occurred, attributing TCR associations to individual alleles was difficult. The earlier analysis of 587 of the donors excluded roughly 16 rarely observed V segments, including chromosome 9 orphons, because counts were too low. The study listed 164 TCR beta chains as associated with cytomegalovirus. Linkage disequilibrium might explain the correlated functional status among segregating V segments, but an unknown experimental factor could not be excluded. Because HLA typing was missing for some donors at each locus, association tests included only the typed subset. The authors suggested that the approach could potentially be generalized to other disease states and immunological phenotypes. A later analysis found that most CMV-associated TCR beta chains appeared HLA-restricted, with HLA associations seemingly driven largely by CMV exposure. For the cohort, immune exposure information was limited to CMV serostatus. Across donors, most TCR sequences were observed very rarely, whereas some public TCRs were present in many individuals. An earlier analysis of 587 of the donors showed that most TCR beta V segments appeared in productive rearrangements either about 90% or about 30% of the time, which broadly matched IMGT annotations. In a later genetic analysis, a missense DCLRE1C variant was associated with V-gene and J-gene trimming of TCR beta chains, and the association was replicated in an independent cohort. A later analysis associated around 16,000 TCR beta sequences with specific HLA alleles at a false discovery rate of 0.05. The classifier was reported to diagnose cytomegalovirus status with high specificity and sensitivity in both the original and validation cohorts. The presence/absence analyses assumed that sequencing depth was roughly uniform across donors, and that assumption may not be true. In vitro tests confirmed that a few of the cytomegalovirus-associated TCR beta chains recognize cytomegalovirus antigens. In a later analysis, HLA-associated TCR beta chains showed more clonal expansion and lower generation probabilities than non-associated chains that were equally common.

Sequencing was carried out using PBMCs. The receptor was isolated from a woman aged 25 to 45 in good health and CMV-seronegative.

CDR3 protein: CASTLDSSSTDTQYF. The DNA sequence follows: TGTGCCAGCACCCTAGACAGCTCTAGCACAGATACGCAGTATTTT. The rearranged chain carries TRBV6-5 and TRBJ2-3; the D gene is perhaps TRBD1, on 5 matching bases. CDR1 and CDR2 were assigned from the germline V gene as MNHEY and SVGAGI. At the junction V is shortened by 7 bases and J by 0 bases, with 14 bases in between. The CDR3, cysteine through phenylalanine, is 15 amino acids long. Just CDR3 DNA is preserved here, 45 bases in frame from base 1.